This T cell receptor beta chain was found in a study of shared clonotypes between healthy human individuals. Germline CDR1 and CDR2: LNHNV and YYDKDF (reference sequence). This CDR3 is built from 14 residues. The V gene lost 5 bases and the J gene lost 3 bases, with 13 bases spanning the gap. CD45RO-negative cells were positively selected for CCR7, leaving out terminally differentiated effector memory CD45RA+ cells. Method: immunoSEQ multiplex PCR; TCRdb's copy keeps in-frame clones and lacks some. In the table there are approximately 2,200,000 clones, approximately 94% of which are singletons. The chain couples TRBV15 to TRBJ1-1; D possibly corresponds to TRBD1 (6 bases). The TCR comes from a man in his late teens or twenties in good health. Some clones in this sample may be carry-over from other donors' samples. Sequencing was carried out using naive CD8+ T cells from PBMCs. The CDR3 sequence: CATSPHPGDTEAFF. In nucleotides, the CDR3 is TGTGCCACCAGCCCACATCCAGGGGACACTGAAGCTTTCTTT.